Below, 29 T cell receptor beta chains from the same sample are listed, as sequenced in a study of radiotherapy plus CTLA-4 blockade in lung cancer. This table comes from immunoSEQ multiplex PCR, and its TCRdb copy is limited to in-frame clones, with some not included. The data show some 96,000 clones, 70% to 90% seen once. Sequenced material: peripheral blood, taken from a patient treated with radiotherapy plus ipilimumab. Source of these receptors: a human donor with non-small cell lung cancer that progressed on radiotherapy plus ipilimumab.

The chain recombines TRBV27 with TRBJ1-2; D call uncertain. Trimming removed 5 bases at V and 4 bases at J, with 8 bases between. This CDR3 has 12 amino acids. Germline values: CDR1 MNHEY, CDR2 SMNVEV (reference sequence). CDR3 in amino acids: CASSTPAYGYTF. The CDR3 nucleotides read TGTGCCAGCAGTACCCCGGCCTATGGCTACACCTTC.

DNA of the CDR3: TGCAGCTCGACCGCGGGGGGTGAGACCCAGTACTTC. This translates into CSSTAGGETQYF. The chain is built from TRBV29-1 and TRBJ2-5; 8 nucleotides line up with TRBD2. Germline V gives CDR1 SQVTM, CDR2 ANQGSEA. This CDR3 contains 12 residues. V dropped 8 bases and J dropped 5; count of bases not matched to a gene: 7.

This clone occurred once. CDR3 nucleotides: TGCGCCAGCAGCGGAGGACTAGCGGGAGCCTTAGATACGCAGTATTTT. The encoded protein is CASSGGLAGALDTQYF. The chain recombines TRBV5-1 with TRBJ2-3; 13 bases align to TRBD2. After removal of 4 bases from V and 5 bases from J, the junction contained 7 bases not matched to a gene. Germline-derived CDR1 and CDR2 are SGHRS and YFSETQ. The CDR3 is made up of 16 amino acids.

The CDR3 bases are TGTGCCAGCAGCGTAGGGTCTGACTCCTACGAGCAGTACTTC. Amino acids: CASSVGSDSYEQYF. The V gene is TRBV9, the J gene TRBJ2-7; D gene ambiguous. CDR3 length: 14 amino acids. Deletions cut 0 bases from V and 0 bases from J, with 7 bases between. Germline V gene data show CDR1 as SGDLS and CDR2 as YYNGEE. Based on the CDR3 plus reference TRBV9 and TRBJ2-7, the full variable domain is DSGVTQTPKHLITATGQRVTLRCSPRSGDLSVYWYQQSLDQGLQFLIQYYNGEERAKGNILERFSAQQFPDLHSELNLSSLELGDSALYFCASSVGSDSYEQYFGPGTRLTVT.

The gene calls are TRBV7-9 and TRBJ2-2; TRBD1 matches at 7 bases. The CDR3 has 15 residues. The V and J ends lost 5 bases and 4 bases, in that order; junction bases with no gene match: 7. The V gene's germline CDR1 is SEHNR and CDR2 FQNEAQ (reference sequence). CDR3 sequence reads: CASSTGASGTGELFF. DNA for the CDR3: TGTGCCAGCAGCACAGGGGCCTCGGGCACCGGGGAGCTGTTTTTT.

The chain uses TRBV28 and TRBJ1-2; 10 bases fit TRBD1. The germline V gene has CDR1 MDHEN and CDR2 SYDVKM. This CDR3 spans 19 amino acids. V was pared by 6 bases and J by 0 bases, with 16 bases of the junction left unmatched. CDR3 DNA sequence: TGTGCCAGCAGGCGTATGGGGCCCCTGGGACAGGGGCCTAACTATGGCTACACCTTC. Its translation is CASRRMGPLGQGPNYGYTF.

Comments on this clone: One end of the junction does not line up with germline, which may come from a read error. This rearrangement joins TRBV2 to TRBJ1-2; D unclear. The CDR3 runs to 14 residues. The germline V gene has CDR1 SNHLY and CDR2 FYNNEI. The CDR3 DNA sequence: TGTGACAGCAGTGAAGAGGTATCGGTCTATGGCTACACCTTC. Amino acid sequence: CDSSEEVSVYGYTF. Using reference TRBV2 and TRBJ1-2 for the parts outside the CDR3, the full variable domain is EPEVTQTPSHQVTQMGQEVILRCVPISNHLYFYWYRQILGQKVEFLVSFYNNEISEKSEIFDDQFSVERPDGSNFTLKIRSTKLEDSAMYFCDSSEEVSVYGYTFGSGTRLTVV.

The chain employs TRBV5-1 and TRBJ2-3, with D possibly being TRBD1 (5 bases). Between the trimmed V and J ends, which lost 0 bases and 4 bases, there was a span of 12 bases. CDR3 length equals 15 residues. CDR1 and CDR2 (germline): SGHRS, YFSETQ. The CDR3 spells CASSLDRNGPDTQYF. The CDR3 DNA follows: TGCGCCAGCAGCTTGGACAGGAACGGTCCAGATACGCAGTATTTT.

The chain carries TRBV5-1 and TRBJ2-3; 9 bases agree with TRBD2. This CDR3 has 16 amino acids. Looked up from germline, CDR1 is SGHRS and CDR2 is YFSETQ. With 0 bases clipped from V and 4 bases from J, the junction kept 6 bases outside the gene matches. CDR3 residues: CASSLGLAGAPDTQYF. The CDR3 nucleotides are TGCGCCAGCAGCTTGGGATTAGCGGGAGCCCCAGATACGCAGTATTTT. The variable domain in full, completed from reference TRBV5-1 and TRBJ2-3, reads KAGVTQTPRYLIKTRGQQVTLSCSPISGHRSVSWYQQTPGQGLQFLFEYFSETQRNKGNFPGRFSGRQFSNSRSEMNVSTLELGDSALYLCASSLGLAGAPDTQYFGPGTRLTVL.

This chain uses TRBV4-1 with TRBJ2-7; D not certain. Germline CDR1 and CDR2: MGHRA and YSYEKL. The CDR3 length is 15 residues. Trimming took 0 bases from V and 3 from J, leaving 12 bases between them. CDR3 in amino acids: CASSQEGSRIYEQYF. CDR3 DNA: TGCGCCAGCAGCCAAGAGGGCTCCCGCATCTACGAGCAGTACTTC.

The genes are TRBV21-1 and TRBJ2-1; TRBD2, the table's D call, was not compared with the DNA. TRBV21-1 corresponds to a pseudogene. CDR3 size: 15 residues. Here the CDR3 reads CASSSTTRTHNEQFF. CDR3 bases: TGTGCCAGCAGCAGCACTACACGCACTCACAATGAGCAGTTCTTC.

V and J are TRBV30 and TRBJ1-2; a possible D gene is TRBD1 (6 bases). V lost 1 base and J 4 bases, leaving 16 bases between the germline ends. Per germline, CDR1 GTSNPN and CDR2 SVGIG (reference sequence). The CDR3 consists of 15 residues. The CDR3, as DNA: TGTGCCTGGAGTGCCCGAACAGGGCGGGGCTATGGCTACACCTTC. Amino acid sequence: CAWSARTGRGYGYTF.

By share of the sample, this clone is medium-sized. V gene TRBV21-1 combines with J gene TRBJ2-7. TRBV21-1 is marked as a pseudogene. The CDR3 is made up of 13 amino acids. The CDR3 here is CASSNGQGREQYF. In DNA, the CDR3 is TGTGCCAGCAGCAATGGGCAGGGGAGGGAGCAGTACTTC.

This sequence joins TRBV6-5 and TRBJ1-2; D ambiguous. Trimming removed 6 bases from V and 3 bases from J, with 8 bases in between. The CDR3 runs to 12 residues. The germline V gene has CDR1 MNHEY and CDR2 SVGAGI. CDR3 sequence (DNA): TGTGCCAGCAGAGTGGGGTACTATGGCTACACCTTC. As protein: CASRVGYYGYTF.

The chain employs TRBV5-5 and TRBJ1-1, with TRBD1 matching 9 bases. CDR3 size: 14 residues. CDR1 and CDR2 from the germline V gene are SGHKS and YYEKEE (reference sequence). V trimming: 2 bases; J trimming: 4 bases; junction bases outside the gene matches: 3. The CDR3 DNA reads TGTGCCAGCAGCTTAGGACAGGGGTTCACTGAAGCTTTCTTT. It specifies CASSLGQGFTEAFF.

This chain joins TRBV7-3 and TRBJ2-3, with D perhaps matching TRBD2 (6 bases). This CDR3 has 14 residues. Germline values: CDR1 SGHTA, CDR2 FQGTGA. Trimming stripped 6 bases from V and 0 bases from J, with 10 bases between. Here the CDR3 reads CASSLGLSTDTQYF. The DNA of the CDR3 is TGTGCCAGCAGTTTGGGACTGAGCACAGATACGCAGTATTTT.

This clone was counted a single time. This rearrangement joins TRBV10-3 to TRBJ1-2, with D uncertain. The CDR3 is 12 amino acids. CDR1 and CDR2 from the germline V gene are ENHRY and SYGVKD. V lost 3 bases, J lost 5 bases, and 7 bases lay in between. This chain's CDR3 is CAISDTEYGYTF. The CDR3 DNA reads TGTGCCATCAGTGATACGGAATATGGCTACACCTTC.

The chain recombines TRBV7-3 with TRBJ2-3, with D unresolved. V was shortened by 3 bases and J by 4 bases, with 8 bases between the two germline ends. The CDR3 contains 13 residues. Germline V lookup: CDR1 SGHTA, CDR2 FQGTGA. The CDR3 region is CASSFQVSDTQYF. DNA for the CDR3: TGTGCCAGCAGCTTTCAAGTTTCAGATACGCAGTATTTT.

The chain joins TRBV21-1 to TRBJ2-2. TRBV21-1 represents a pseudogene. The CDR3 covers 16 residues. DNA for the CDR3: TGTGCCAGCAGCGCCTCAAATTGGGGACCCACCGGGGAGCTGTTTTTT. It encodes CASSASNWGPTGELFF.

The V call is TRBV6-1, the J call TRBJ2-7, with 8 bases identical to TRBD2. Germline V lookup: CDR1 MNHNS, CDR2 SASEGT. The CDR3 totals 12 residues. J was trimmed by 6 bases and V by 4 bases; bases with no gene match: 2. CDR3 sequence reads: CASSGLAGEQYF. The CDR3 DNA is TGTGCCAGCAGTGGGCTAGCGGGCGAGCAGTACTTC.

V is TRBV11-2 and J is TRBJ1-1, with TRBD1 matching 10 bases. CDR1 and CDR2 from the germline V gene are SGHAT and FQNNGV. The J segment lost 5 bases and the V segment lost 4 bases, leaving 4 bases of the junction unmatched. This CDR3 has 14 residues. CDR3 nucleotide sequence: TGTGCCAGCAGCTCGGGACAGGGGAGTACTGAAGCTTTCTTT. Translated, it gives CASSSGQGSTEAFF.

The genes are TRBV27 and TRBJ1-2; D remains unclear. Germline CDR1 and CDR2: MNHEY and SMNVEV (reference sequence). This CDR3 region has 15 residues. V lost 2 bases to trimming and J lost 0 bases, with 10 bases between them. The CDR3 nucleotides read TGTGCCAGCAGTTTAAGGGCGGGATCTAACTATGGCTACACCTTC. Translation gives CASSLRAGSNYGYTF.

The genes are TRBV2 and TRBJ2-1; unclear D gene. The V end lost 6 bases, the J end lost 4 bases, and 1 base lay between the germline ends. CDR1 SNHLY and CDR2 FYNNEI come from the germline V gene. The CDR3 consists of 10 residues. The CDR3 DNA sequence: TGTGCCAGCAGATACAATGAGCAGTTCTTC. It codes for CASRYNEQFF.

The rearrangement links TRBV6-5 to TRBJ2-7, with 10 bases aligning to TRBD1. The V and J ends lost 2 bases and 7 bases, in that order; junction bases with no gene match: 5. The CDR3 length is 14 residues. CDR1 and CDR2 (germline): MNHEY, SVGAGI. The CDR3 reads CASSYQGQGLEQYF. Written as DNA, the CDR3 is TGTGCCAGCAGTTACCAGGGACAGGGGTTGGAGCAGTACTTC.

The V call is TRBV11-2, the J call TRBJ1-2; D is ambiguous. The germline V gene encodes CDR1 SGHAT and CDR2 FQNNGV. V was clipped by 0 bases and J by 4 bases, with 6 bases between them. The CDR3 runs 13 residues. The CDR3: CASSLDVSYGYTF. The CDR3, as DNA: TGTGCCAGCAGCTTAGATGTGTCCTATGGCTACACCTTC.

V and J are TRBV6-5 and TRBJ2-2; a possible D gene is TRBD1 (6 bases). The germline gives CDR1 MNHEY, CDR2 SVGAGI. The CDR3 has 16 residues. The V end was cut by 4 bases, the J end by 6 bases, with 18 bases between. Here the CDR3 reads CASSSAPTGIAGELFF. CDR3 nucleotides: TGTGCCAGCAGTTCCGCCCCTACAGGGATTGCCGGGGAGCTGTTTTTT.

J is TRBJ1-1 and V is TRBV9, with unresolved D. Germline CDR1 SGDLS, CDR2 YYNGEE. This CDR3 spans 15 amino acids. The V and J ends lost 0 bases and 1 base respectively, with 10 bases between them. CDR3 region: CASSVGPGGNTEAFF. The CDR3 DNA reads as TGTGCCAGCAGCGTAGGCCCGGGAGGGAACACTGAAGCTTTCTTT. Supplemented by reference TRBV9 and TRBJ1-1, the full variable domain reads DSGVTQTPKHLITATGQRVTLRCSPRSGDLSVYWYQQSLDQGLQFLIQYYNGEERAKGNILERFSAQQFPDLHSELNLSSLELGDSALYFCASSVGPGGNTEAFFGQGTRLTVV.

This rearrangement joins TRBV19 to TRBJ1-1, with 10 bases identical to TRBD1. Germline values: CDR1 LNHDA, CDR2 SQIVND (reference sequence). After removal of 6 bases from V and 0 bases from J, the junction contained 10 bases not matched to a gene. This CDR3 is 17 amino acids long. The CDR3: CASREGTGANMNTEAFF. The CDR3 nucleotides are TGTGCCAGTAGAGAAGGGACAGGGGCAAACATGAACACTGAAGCTTTCTTT.

This chain connects TRBV5-1 to TRBJ2-1; D is uncertain. CDR1 is SGHRS and CDR2 is YFSETQ in the germline V gene. CDR3 size: 15 residues. The V gene lost 0 bases and the J gene lost 6 bases, with 13 bases spanning the gap. CDR3 coding DNA: TGCGCCAGCAGCTTGGTGGCAGACCCGGGCAATGAGCAGTTCTTC. Translation gives CASSLVADPGNEQFF.